This TCR beta chain was documented in a study of monozygotic twins with cystic fibrosis. Whole-study results and caveats: Nucleotide-identical clonotype sharing was significantly higher within monozygotic CF twin pairs than between unrelated CF individuals. Low clonality (median approximately 0.0095) suggested a mostly naive repertoire. J usage was most co-twin-similar in 8 of 16 pairs, V in 13.

A remark on this clone: The antigen is not known.

The protocol was immunoSEQ multiplex PCR, while the TCRdb copy is restricted to in-frame clones and leaves out a portion. The table records some 33,000 clones, 75% to 95% of them present only once. Germline trimming cut 2 bases from V and 5 bases from J; bases unmatched to any gene: 7. Germline V gene lookup returns CDR1 MNHEY and CDR2 SMNVEV (reference sequence). CDR3 length equals 15 residues. The receptor was derived from a boy under 10 years old with cystic fibrosis. The sample taken for sequencing was blood. This chain uses TRBV27 with TRBJ2-7, with TRBD1 identical over 9 bases. The CDR3, as DNA: TGTGCCAGCAGTTTAGTGGGGACAGGGAATCACGAGCAGTACTTC. It translates to CASSLVGTGNHEQYF.